This T cell receptor beta chain was captured by sequencing in a study of patients and donors after allogeneic stem cell transplantation. The germline V gene has CDR1 GTSNPN and CDR2 SVGIG (reference sequence). The V gene lost 5 bases and the J gene lost 6 bases, with 4 bases spanning the gap. The CDR3 runs to 10 residues. One entry per CDR3 protein, called by TCRdb with MiXCR from the RT-PCR reads. The sample has some 960,000 distinct CDR3 sequences, around 17% seen once; the top ten hold 6%. In its sample, this clonotype was seen once. The sample taken for sequencing was blood, either unsorted or a sorted T cell fraction (not recorded which). The TCR comes from a human donor who was either an allogeneic HSCT recipient or a stem cell or donor lymphocyte infusion donor (not recorded which). It is not recorded whose cells these are; they may come from a transplant donor. The chain has TRBV30 and TRBJ2-2; D gene unclear. CDR3 sequence: CAWRPGELFF. CDR3 coding DNA: TGTGCCTGGCGTCCCGGGGAGCTGTTTTTT.